Detailed here is one T cell receptor (beta chain). The target antigen is unknown. TCRdb redid the calling of the reads with MiXCR, one entry per CDR3 protein. The top ten clones hold roughly 12% of a sample with roughly 860,000 distinct CDR3 sequences, approximately 32% of them seen once. The data were obtained in a study of T cell repertoires in cytomegalovirus infection. As for the study in general: Epitope selection comprised recently identified HLA-C-restricted CMV epitopes and well-studied HLA-B-restricted CMV epitopes. Indicated by public TCR beta signatures were CMV infection and matching HLA type.

Study-wide results and caveats: Based on cumulative public TCR beta family frequency, carriers of CMV plus the relevant HLA were identified. Dominant in the ex vivo response were TCR beta clonotypes restricted by HLA-C and specific for CMV.

Trimming left V 2 bases short and J 2 bases short, with 11 bases between. The germline CDR1 and CDR2 sequences are SEHNR and FQNEAQ (reference sequence). This CDR3 has 15 residues. The V call is TRBV7-9, the J call TRBJ2-3, with a tentative D call TRBD1 (6 bases). The specimen was cultured CD8+ T cells from PBMCs, collected from culture after CMV antigen stimulation. This clonotype was sampled from a human donor in good health (CMV status not recorded). Some clones in this sample may be carry-over from other donors' samples. In nucleotides, the CDR3 is TGTGCCAGCAGCTTACTGGACAGCCCCACAGATACGCAGTATTTT. Protein product: CASSLLDSPTDTQYF. Full variable domain (missing parts from reference TRBV7-9 and TRBJ2-3): DTGVSQNPRHKITKRGQNVTFRCDPISEHNRLYWYRQTLGQGPEFLTYFQNEAQLEKSRLLSDRFSAERPKGSFSTLEIQRTEQGDSAMYLCASSLLDSPTDTQYFGPGTRLTVL.